This TCR beta chain is from a study of blood T cell repertoires in COVID-19. On the study more broadly: Researchers got acute and convalescent COVID-19 samples from the United States, Italy and Spain. From T cells, B-cell-depleted T cells, or PBMCs came the material, which was cDNA or gDNA.

Germline CDR1 reads SGHNT; CDR2 reads YYREEE (reference sequence). V gave up 3 bases and J gave up 2 bases, with 12 bases separating them. This CDR3 has 14 residues. Original analysis: Amplification with reference gene primers provided the estimates of nucleated cell counts. Method: immunoSEQ multiplex PCR; TCRdb's copy keeps in-frame clones and lacks some. The DNA was the basis for D and trimming; V, J and clone size are from that table. This repertoire shows 250,000 to 300,000 clones, 75% to 90% found once; its top ten account for approximately 1.5%. This clone has only a few counts. The TCR originated in a woman between 40 and 55 years old who had recovered from COVID-19. Sequencing was done on a sample of peripheral blood. The V gene is TRBV5-4, the J gene TRBJ2-7; D is uncertain. The CDR3 DNA reads TGTGCCAGCAGCTGGTACCCTTCTACCTACGAGCAGTACTTC. Its protein is CASSWYPSTYEQYF.